This T cell receptor (beta chain) was profiled in a study of T cell repertoires in cytomegalovirus infection. Ten or more counts support this clonotype. Its antigen is as yet unknown. TCRdb redid the calling of the reads with MiXCR, one entry per CDR3 protein. This table has about 920,000 distinct CDR3 sequences, about 33% appearing once. Study observations and caveats: In two of eight donors, the top clonotype was HLA-C-restricted CMV-specific.

Per germline, CDR1 SEHNR and CDR2 FQNEAQ (reference sequence). The CDR3 extends over 17 amino acids. Trimming left V 2 bases short and J 6 bases short, with 23 bases between. Material: cultured CD8+ T cells from PBMCs, obtained from culture after CMV antigen stimulation. The V call is TRBV7-9, the J call TRBJ2-7; either TRBD1 or TRBD2 may fit D (5 bases each). This sequence originates from a human donor in good health (CMV status not recorded). Some clones in this sample may be carry-over from other donors' samples. CDR3 bases: TGTGCCAGCAGCTTATTCGGGGCAGGGATGGGGATCGGCGAGCAGTACTTC. Protein sequence: CASSLFGAGMGIGEQYF.